The 27 T cell receptor beta chains below all came from one sample that was sequenced in a study of blood T cell repertoires in COVID-19. Sequencing used immunoSEQ multiplex PCR; TCRdb keeps in-frame clones, though not all of them. The sample shows fewer than 100,000 clones, 85% to 90% of them seen only once. Sequencing was carried out using peripheral blood. The receptor set was obtained from a man in his 60s with acute or convalescent COVID-19.

This chain links TRBV30 with TRBJ2-7, with 7 positions matching TRBD1. The CDR3 has 14 amino acids. The V gene end was trimmed by 0 bases and the J gene end by 5 bases; junction bases not matched to a gene: 7. Germline CDR1 is GTSNPN and CDR2 is SVGIG (reference sequence). For the CDR3, the DNA is TGTGCCTGGAGTGTGTCAGGGGGAATGCACGAGCAGTACTTC. Encoded protein: CAWSVSGGMHEQYF.

The rearrangement links TRBV6-5 to TRBJ1-4; no clear D gene. The CDR3 is made up of 15 amino acids. Trimming pared 0 bases from V and 7 bases from J, leaving 12 bases between. Per germline, CDR1 MNHEY and CDR2 SVGAGI. The CDR3 coding sequence is TGTGCCAGCAGTTACTCGATTAATTCCGGTGAAAAACTGTTTTTT. Its translation is CASSYSINSGEKLFF.

The chain has TRBV10-3 and TRBJ2-3, with 12 bases fitting TRBD2. The germline CDR1 and CDR2 sequences are ENHRY and SYGVKD. V dropped 6 bases and J dropped 0; count of bases not matched to a gene: 10. CDR3 length: 18 residues. The DNA for the CDR3 is TGTGCCATCAGGTCCGGGACTAGCGGGCCATCTAGCACAGATACGCAGTATTTT. Amino acid sequence: CAIRSGTSGPSSTDTQYF.

This clone has a single count. This chain links TRBV9 with TRBJ2-3; D possibly corresponds to TRBD1 (5 bases). Germline V gene data show CDR1 as SGDLS and CDR2 as YYNGEE. With 4 bases removed from V and 0 bases from J, the gap between germline ends came to 12 bases. This CDR3 has 15 amino acids. CDR3: CASSPRQPSTDTQYF. CDR3 DNA: TGTGCCAGCAGCCCCCGACAGCCTAGCACAGATACGCAGTATTTT.

This clone was observed a handful of times. The V call is TRBV23-1, the J call TRBJ1-3; D perhaps matches TRBD1 (6 bases). TRBV23-1 is flagged as an ORF with uncertain function. Trimming stripped 6 bases from V and 1 base from J, with 16 bases between. CDR3 length equals 16 residues. The CDR3 is CASRQNMRGSGNTIYF. Written as DNA, the CDR3 is TGCGCCAGCAGGCAGAACATGAGGGGGTCTGGAAACACCATATATTTT.

The CDR3 DNA is TGTGCCAGTAGTATAGCAAGCAATCAGCCCCAGCATTTT. Translation gives CASSIASNQPQHF. V gene TRBV19 combines with J gene TRBJ1-5; D is ambiguous. The CDR3 totals 13 residues. The V gene's germline CDR1 is LNHDA and CDR2 SQIVND (reference sequence). V was trimmed by 1 base and J by 1 base, leaving 2 bases between them.

V and J are TRBV18 and TRBJ1-1, with TRBD1 identical over 9 bases. Germline CDR1 is KGHSH and CDR2 is LQKENI. With 3 bases clipped from V and 7 bases from J, the junction kept 0 bases outside the gene matches. The length of the CDR3 is 12 residues. The CDR3 DNA sequence: TGTGCCAGCTCACCGGGACAGGGTGAAGCTTTCTTT. The encoded protein is CASSPGQGEAFF. Complete variable domain (other parts from reference TRBV18 and TRBJ1-1): NAGVMQNPRHLVRRRGQEARLRCSPMKGHSHVYWYRQLPEEGLKFMVYLQKENIIDESGMPKERFSAEFPKEGPSILRIQQVVRGDSAAYFCASSPGQGEAFFGQGTRLTVV.

This chain joins TRBV29-1 and TRBJ2-3; tentatively, D is TRBD1 (8 bases). Germline values: CDR1 SQVTM, CDR2 ANQGSEA. This CDR3 is built from 16 residues. Trimming cost V 5 bases and J 5 bases, with 23 bases left between them. CDR3 coding DNA: TGCAGCGTTAACACCGGACAGGGAGGGTTCGGAGATACGCAGTATTTT. Its protein product is CSVNTGQGGFGDTQYF.

The J gene is TRBJ1-2, the V gene TRBV5-1; TRBD1 matches at 10 bases. Germline CDR1 and CDR2: SGHRS and YFSETQ. The CDR3 sequence is 18 residues long. V was pared by 4 bases and J by 2 bases, with 14 bases of the junction left unmatched. CDR3 coding DNA: TGCGCCAGCAGCCGATACTCGACCGGGACAGGGGCCAACTATGGCTACACCTTC. This gives the protein CASSRYSTGTGANYGYTF.

The chain recombines TRBV30 with TRBJ2-2; D uncertain. There are 14 residues in the CDR3. Trimming shortened V by 4 bases and J by 5 bases, and 14 bases separated the two germline ends. Germline assignment: CDR1 GTSNPN and CDR2 SVGIG (reference sequence). CDR3 in DNA: TGTGCCTGGACCCCCGGTGTAAATACCGGGGAGCTGTTTTTT. This gives the protein CAWTPGVNTGELFF. Supplemented by reference TRBV30 and TRBJ2-2, the full variable domain reads SQTIHQWPATLVQPVGSPLSLECTVEGTSNPNLYWYRQAAGRGLQLLFYSVGIGQISSEVPQNLSASRPQDRQFILSSKKLLLSDSGFYLCAWTPGVNTGELFFGEGSRLTVL.

The chain combines TRBV29-1 with TRBJ1-3; 7 bases are shared with TRBD1. The CDR3 runs 14 residues. J gave up 4 bases and V 6 bases, and 9 bases lay outside the gene matches. CDR1 is SQVTM and CDR2 is ANQGSEA in the germline V gene. CDR3 DNA sequence: TGCAGCGTAGCTAAGACAGGGTCCGGAAACACCATATATTTT. It specifies CSVAKTGSGNTIYF.

The CDR3 coding sequence is TGTGCCAGCAGCTTAGGAGGTCCCGGGACAGGGAGGGATGGCTACACCTTC. Its protein is CASSLGGPGTGRDGYTF. The chain recombines TRBV7-2 with TRBJ1-2, with 9 bases matching TRBD1. CDR3 length: 17 residues. V was pared by 1 base and J by 6 bases, with 12 bases of the junction left unmatched. The germline V gene encodes CDR1 SGHTA and CDR2 FQGNSA.

The rearrangement links TRBV7-8 to TRBJ1-1, with 9 bases aligning to TRBD1. The CDR3 is 14 residues long. J lost 5 bases, V lost 1 base, and 2 bases had no gene match. Germline CDR1 is SGHVS and CDR2 is FQNEAQ. CDR3 region: CASSLVDRGTEAFF. CDR3 nucleotide sequence: TGTGCCAGCAGCTTAGTGGACAGGGGAACTGAAGCTTTCTTT.

The chain is built from TRBV12-5 and TRBJ2-2; possible D gene TRBD2, 5 bases. The germline gives CDR1 LGHNT, CDR2 FRNRAP. This CDR3 region has 15 residues. The germline V and J ends were trimmed by 5 bases and 3 bases, with 13 bases remaining between them. This CDR3 reads CASGMGGLDTGELFF. The CDR3 nucleotides read TGTGCTAGTGGTATGGGCGGGCTAGACACCGGGGAGCTGTTTTTT. Full variable domain (remainder filled in from reference TRBV12-5 and TRBJ2-2): DARVTQTPRHKVTEMGQEVTMRCQPILGHNTVFWYRQTMMQGLELLAYFRNRAPLDDSGMPKDRFSAEMPDATLATLKIQPSEPRDSAVYFCASGMGGLDTGELFFGEGSRLTVL.

The rearrangement joins TRBV7-9 to TRBJ2-5, with 7 bases matching TRBD1. The CDR3 runs 14 residues. The ends lost 0 bases at V and 5 bases at J; junction bases unmatched: 3. Germline assignment: CDR1 SEHNR and CDR2 FQNEAQ (reference sequence). The CDR3 nucleotides are TGTGCCAGCAGCTTAGCGACAGGGTACGAGACCCAGTACTTC. As protein: CASSLATGYETQYF.

This clone was found once. In DNA, the CDR3 is TGTGCCAGTAGTATGTTACAGGCCAACACCGGGGAGCTGTTTTTT. This codes for CASSMLQANTGELFF. This chain connects TRBV19 to TRBJ2-2, with D possibly TRBD1 on 5 matching bases. CDR1 and CDR2 (germline): LNHDA, SQIVND (reference sequence). This CDR3 spans 15 amino acids. The ends were cut back, 3 bases at V and 2 bases at J, with 10 bases in the middle.

The chain joins TRBV19 to TRBJ2-6; D is unresolved. V dropped 7 bases and J dropped 1 base, with 5 bases sitting between them. Germline V gene lookup returns CDR1 LNHDA and CDR2 SQIVND (reference sequence). This CDR3 contains 13 residues. The DNA of the CDR3 is TGTGCCAGTATCGAGTCTGGGGCCAACGTCCTGACTTTC. Translating it yields CASIESGANVLTF.

J is TRBJ1-1 and V is TRBV1. TRBV1 constitutes a pseudogene. The CDR3 length is 17 residues. The CDR3 DNA reads as TGCACCAGCAGCCCCCAGCCCCGGGAAACAATGAACACTGAAGCTTTCTTT. It codes for CTSSPQPRETMNTEAFF.

This rearrangement joins TRBV19 to TRBJ2-3, with 16 bases matching TRBD2. V shed 6 bases, J shed 0 bases, and the junction held 6 bases outside the gene matches. Germline V lookup: CDR1 LNHDA, CDR2 SQIVND (reference sequence). The CDR3 totals 18 residues. The CDR3, as DNA: TGTGCCAGTAGCGTGGGACTAGCGGGGGGGCCTAGCACAGATACGCAGTATTTT. The encoded protein is CASSVGLAGGPSTDTQYF.

CDR3 in DNA: TGTGCCATCAGTGAGCCTACCCTAAATTCACCCCTCCACTTT. Amino acid sequence: CAISEPTLNSPLHF. The gene calls are TRBV10-3 and TRBJ1-6, with D uncertain. Trimming cost V 2 bases and J 7 bases, with 9 bases left between them. CDR3 length equals 14 residues. CDR1 and CDR2 from the germline V gene are ENHRY and SYGVKD.

This clone was picked up one time. The chain has TRBV15 and TRBJ1-1; 10 nucleotides match TRBD1. The germline CDR1 and CDR2 sequences are LNHNV and YYDKDF (reference sequence). There are 15 residues in the CDR3. Trimming cost V 3 bases and J 1 base; bases outside gene matches: 2. The CDR3 DNA follows: TGTGCCACCAGCAGGGACAGGGGGAGGAACACTGAAGCTTTCTTT. The encoded protein is CATSRDRGRNTEAFF.

The chain is built from TRBV9 and TRBJ1-4; 7 nucleotides match TRBD1. Losses at the gene ends were 4 bases for V and 5 bases for J; bases not matched to a gene: 8. This CDR3 is 15 amino acids long. In germline, CDR1 is SGDLS, CDR2 YYNGEE. The CDR3 reads CASSPTGTANEKLFF. The CDR3 coding sequence is TGTGCCAGCAGCCCTACCGGGACAGCAAATGAAAAACTGTTTTTT. Full variable domain (rest looked up from reference TRBV9 and TRBJ1-4): DSGVTQTPKHLITATGQRVTLRCSPRSGDLSVYWYQQSLDQGLQFLIQYYNGEERAKGNILERFSAQQFPDLHSELNLSSLELGDSALYFCASSPTGTANEKLFFGSGTQLSVL.

The CDR3 region is CASSLSPGEDTGELFF. The CDR3 nucleotides read TGTGCCAGCAGCTTGTCACCCGGGGAGGACACCGGGGAGCTGTTTTTT. The rearrangement joins TRBV5-5 to TRBJ2-2; weak D call: TRBD2 (6 bases). Germline CDR1 reads SGHKS; CDR2 reads YYEKEE (reference sequence). CDR3 length: 16 amino acids. V was trimmed by 1 base and J by 3 bases, leaving 13 bases between them.

The chain uses TRBV2 and TRBJ2-7; 7 bases match TRBD1. V shed 3 bases, J shed 6 bases, and the junction held 5 bases outside the gene matches. CDR1 is SNHLY and CDR2 is FYNNEI in the germline V gene. The CDR3 has 13 residues. The DNA for the CDR3 is TGTGCCAGCAGTGACAGGGGGTCCGGCGAGCAGTACTTC. Encoded protein: CASSDRGSGEQYF.

The V and J genes are TRBV4-2 and TRBJ1-2, with TRBD1 as a possible D gene (6 bases). V lost 0 bases and J 3 bases, leaving 14 bases between the germline ends. In germline, CDR1 is LGHNA, CDR2 YNFKEQ. The length of the CDR3 is 16 residues. CDR3 protein: CASSQEEDSEYYGYTF. CDR3 nucleotides: TGTGCCAGCAGCCAAGAGGAGGACAGTGAATACTATGGCTACACCTTC.

This rearrangement joins TRBV4-2 to TRBJ2-7; 9 bases match TRBD1. V was pared by 0 bases and J by 5 bases, with 11 bases of the junction left unmatched. The CDR3 covers 17 residues. Germline assignment: CDR1 LGHNA and CDR2 YNFKEQ. CDR3 protein: CASSQDRGGQGRNEQYF. CDR3 nucleotides: TGTGCCAGCAGCCAAGATCGAGGGGGACAGGGTCGCAACGAGCAGTACTTC.

V usage is TRBV7-2 and J usage is TRBJ2-2; TRBD1 agrees at 7 bases. Germline CDR1 reads SGHTA; CDR2 reads FQGNSA. The CDR3 is made up of 14 amino acids. V dropped 3 bases and J dropped 8; count of bases not matched to a gene: 6. The CDR3 spells CASSFPRGMGELFF. The CDR3 DNA reads as TGTGCCAGCAGCTTCCCCAGGGGGATGGGGGAGCTGTTTTTT.